These 14 T cell receptor beta chains were all obtained from the same sample, sequenced in a study of tumor-infiltrating lymphocytes in primary liver carcinoma. Constant-region priming of around 500 ng total RNA yielded TCR beta cDNA. Three nested multiplex PCR rounds, a slightly modified ARM-PCR, produced the libraries for TCR beta. With TRBV1-TRBV30 forward primers and a C-beta reverse primer, the first two PCR rounds were run for roughly 9 cycles each. TCRdb passed the multiplex PCR reads through MiXCR, listing each CDR3 protein once. Here the sample spans about 320,000 distinct CDR3 sequences, over 55% being singletons. They got blood RNA out of unsorted whole blood and also pulled out germline DNA. The sample comprised peripheral blood. The source of these receptors is a man aged 40-50 years with primary liver carcinoma and hepatitis B virus infection.

Comment on this clonotype: The junction and the germline gene differ at one end; a read error may be behind it. The chain recombines TRBV12-3 or TRBV12-4 with TRBJ2-1, with TRBD2 matching over 8 bases. The CDR3 is 15 residues long. The CDR3 DNA is TGTGACAGCGGTTCCTCGGGCGGGAGGTACAATGAGCAGTTCTTC. Amino acids: CDSGSSGGRYNEQFF.

The rearrangement links TRBV5-4 to TRBJ1-2; D gene unclear. V lost 10 bases and J lost 6, with 22 bases in between. The germline V gene encodes CDR1 SGHNT and CDR2 YYREEE (reference sequence). The length of the CDR3 is 14 residues. The CDR3 protein is CAGSRKEDGDGYTF. The CDR3 bases are TGTGCCGGGTCTAGGAAGGAGGACGGGGATGGCTACACCTTC.

The chain combines TRBV29-1 with TRBJ2-1, with D perhaps matching TRBD2 (5 bases). The ends were cut back, 6 bases at V and 12 bases at J, with 9 bases in the middle. From germline, CDR1 is SQVTM and CDR2 ANQGSEA. The CDR3 spans 9 residues. This CDR3 is CSVEAVQFF. CDR3 sequence (DNA): TGCAGCGTGGAGGCTGTGCAGTTCTTC.

Only a few counts were recorded for this clonotype. The chain combines TRBV5-1 with TRBJ2-7; possibly TRBD1 for D (7 bases). The V end was cut by 3 bases, the J end by 6 bases, with 19 bases between. The CDR3 runs to 15 residues. The germline gives CDR1 SGHRS, CDR2 YFSETQ. CDR3 residues: CASSSGGGDRLEQYF. The CDR3 bases are TGCGCCAGCAGCTCCGGAGGGGGCGATCGGCTCGAGCAGTACTTC.

In its sample, this clonotype is medium-sized. The gene calls are TRBV6-5 and TRBJ1-2, with D possibly matching TRBD1 (5 bases). Trimming stripped 5 bases from V and 8 bases from J, with 15 bases between. Germline assignment: CDR1 MNHEY and CDR2 SVGAGI. The CDR3 has 13 amino acids. The CDR3 nucleotides read TGTGCCAGCAGTCGGGGACGGCGTGAGGGCTACACCTTC. This gives the protein CASSRGRREGYTF.

A few counts support this clonotype. This chain joins TRBV5-1 and TRBJ2-1; the D gene could be TRBD1 or TRBD2 (6 bases each). There are 15 residues in the CDR3. The germline V and J ends were trimmed by 4 bases and 2 bases, with 13 bases remaining between them. CDR1 and CDR2 (germline): SGHRS, YFSETQ. In DNA form, the CDR3 reads TGCGCCAGCAGCGAGACTAGGGGGACCTACAATGAGCAGTTCTTC. Amino acid sequence: CASSETRGTYNEQFF.

The sample holds many counts of this clonotype. J is TRBJ2-1 and V is TRBV7-8; no reliable D call. Trimming removed 1 base from V and 8 bases from J, with 9 bases in between. The CDR3 has 13 residues. From germline, CDR1 is SGHVS and CDR2 FQNEAQ. CDR3 residues: CASSLVRTHEQFF. Written as DNA, the CDR3 is TGTGCCAGCAGCTTAGTTCGGACGCATGAGCAGTTCTTC.

Turning to this clonotype: This sequence may be a read error, since a much larger clone differs from it by one base. The chain recombines TRBV6-2 or TRBV6-3 with TRBJ2-5; a possible D gene is TRBD1 (6 bases). The CDR3 spans 15 residues. Germline V lookup: CDR1 MNHEY, CDR2 SVGEGT. Trimming took off 7 bases at V and 4 bases at J, with 19 bases between the two ends. CDR3 sequence (DNA): TGTGCCAGCACCCAAAGAACAGGGAGCGTAGAGACCCAGTACTTC. The encoded protein is CASTQRTGSVETQYF.

On this clonotype itself: A clone one base away is much larger, so this may be a read error. The CDR3 ends on some other residue instead of the conserved phenylalanine or tryptophan, so this is likely a read error. This chain connects TRBV12-3 or TRBV12-4 to TRBJ2-3; no definite D call. V lost 5 bases and J lost 5, with 5 bases in between. The CDR3 consists of 11 residues. The CDR3 protein is CASSTLDTQYL. The CDR3 DNA is TGTGCCAGCAGTACCCTAGATACGCAGTATTTA.

A note on this clonotype: This may be a read error, as it is one base from a much larger clone. The chain is built from TRBV10-3 and TRBJ2-5; the D call may be TRBD1 or TRBD2 (5 bases each). This CDR3 spans 12 amino acids. Germline CDR1 is ENHRY and CDR2 is SYGVKD. CDR3 sequence reads: CAIQGEGEIQYF. For the CDR3, the DNA is TGTGCCATCCAGGGAGAAGGGGAGATCCAGTACTTC.

This chain connects TRBV18 to TRBJ2-7, with 11 bases lining up with TRBD2. V dropped 0 bases and J dropped 5; count of bases not matched to a gene: 0. Germline V lookup: CDR1 KGHSH, CDR2 LQKENI. CDR3 size: 14 residues. CDR3 sequence (DNA): TGTGCCAGCTCACCACCTAGCGGGAGGGACGAGCAGTACTTC. As protein: CASSPPSGRDEQYF.

About this clonotype: This clone may be a read error of a much larger clone one base away. The chain recombines TRBV5-5 with TRBJ2-7, with TRBD1 matching 7 bases. Germline CDR1 SGHKS, CDR2 YYEKEE (reference sequence). The CDR3 loop spans 15 amino acids. Here the CDR3 DNA reads TGTGCCAGCAGCTTGTCGGGACAGAGTCACTACGAGCGGTACTTC. The encoded protein is CASSLSGQSHYERYF. The full variable domain, rest sourced from reference TRBV5-5 and TRBJ2-7, is DAGVTQSPTHLIKTRGQQVTLRCSPISGHKSVSWYQQVLGQGPQFIFQYYEKEERGRGNFPDRFSARQFPNYSSELNVNALLLGDSALYLCASSLSGQSHYERYFGPGTRLTVT.

On this clonotype itself: A much more abundant neighbour one base away suggests this may be a read error. This chain links TRBV6-1 with TRBJ2-1; D assignment may be TRBD1 or TRBD2 (5 bases each). The ends were cut back, 6 bases at V and 2 bases at J, with 14 bases in the middle. CDR1 is MNHNS and CDR2 is SASEGT in the germline V gene. This CDR3 has 15 amino acids. This CDR3 reads CASRQRDGTYNEQFF. The DNA for the CDR3 is TGTGCCAGCAGGCAAAGGGACGGGACCTACAATGAGCAGTTCTTC.

The chain employs TRBV1 and TRBJ2-7; TRBD2 reflects the table's D call only, with no check against the DNA. TRBV1 is marked as a pseudogene. The CDR3 extends over 14 amino acids. CDR3 bases: TGCACCTGCAGCCAAGAGGGCCACTCCTACGAGCAGTACTTC. Encoded protein: CTCSQEGHSYEQYF.